The clone carrying this T cell receptor (beta chain) is a singleton in its sample. What it binds is unknown. Germline trimming cut 5 bases from V and 2 bases from J; bases unmatched to any gene: 7. Germline CDR1 is LNHDA and CDR2 is SQIVND (reference sequence). The CDR3 sequence is 15 residues long. Measured with immunoSEQ multiplex PCR; TCRdb has only the in-frame clones, and not every one. The data show some 120,000 clones, over 65% seen once. The data derive from a study of identifying expanded T cells in peripheral blood. No infections or other immune events were documented during collection. Study-wide results and caveats: Roughly 1.1 clones differed between technical replicates, versus around 15 and 19 over time. Variance in clone template counts between approximately two-week samples significantly increased with total template count across all healthy donors.

This TCR derives from a person aged 18-69 years in good health. The rearrangement joins TRBV19 to TRBJ2-7, with 9 positions matching TRBD1. Sample: blood. Written as DNA, the CDR3 is TGTGCCAGTAGTGCCGGGACAGGGTTTCCCTACGAGCAGTACTTC. Protein: CASSAGTGFPYEQYF.